This T cell receptor (beta chain) was recorded in a study of shared clonotypes between healthy human individuals. Findings and limits, study-wide: The donor pool, a small one, limited the genetic and exposure-history diversity represented. Read depth was anticipated to influence clonotype sharing among donors. Shared clonotypes across all four donors exceeded non-shared ones in generation probability.

With respect to this clone: Its antigen is as yet unknown.

Naive-designated CD8 cells lacked CD45RO, were positively enriched for CCR7, and omitted terminally differentiated effector memory CD45RA+ cells. Sequencing was performed with immunoSEQ multiplex PCR; in TCRdb, only in-frame clones are kept and a portion is missing. The sample holds 500,000 to 700,000 clones; roughly 95% are singletons and the top ten take over 0.1%. V shed 8 bases, J shed 9 bases, and the junction held 7 bases outside the gene matches. CDR1 and CDR2 from the germline V gene are MNHNY and SVGAGI (reference sequence). This CDR3 has 12 amino acids. This chain links TRBV6-6 with TRBJ2-1, with TRBD2 identical over 7 bases. What was sequenced was naive CD8+ T cells sorted from blood. The clonotype comes from a woman aged 25 to 39 in good health. This CDR3 reads CASEDGTTEQFF. CDR3 DNA: TGTGCCAGCGAGGACGGGACTACTGAGCAGTTCTTC.